Following are 18 T cell receptor beta chains from one sample sequenced in a study of T cell responses to AZD1222 COVID-19 vaccine. The assay was immunoSEQ multiplex PCR, and TCRdb's table has in-frame clones only and misses some. This table lists over 120,000 clones. Sequenced material: peripheral blood. The origin of the receptors is an adult in good health.

V usage is TRBV2 and J usage is TRBJ2-5; 14 bases map to TRBD2. The germline V gene has CDR1 SNHLY and CDR2 FYNNEI. This CDR3 has 16 residues. Unmatched junction bases numbered 5, after V lost 6 bases and J lost 2 bases. The chain's CDR3 is CASRLGLAGVQETQYF. CDR3 sequence (DNA): TGTGCCAGCAGGCTGGGACTAGCGGGGGTACAAGAGACCCAGTACTTC.

The chain is built from TRBV5-5 and TRBJ1-3, with TRBD1 matching over 8 bases. The CDR3 has 17 residues. Germline V CDR1 and CDR2: SGHKS, YYEKEE (reference sequence). With V trimmed by 3 bases and J by 0 bases, 8 bases remained unmatched. The CDR3 spells CASSSAGQVISGNTIYF. CDR3 in DNA: TGTGCCAGCAGCTCGGCGGGACAGGTGATCTCTGGAAACACCATATATTTT.

The chain has TRBV5-8 and TRBJ1-2; possibly TRBD1 for D (5 bases). With 4 bases removed from V and 4 bases from J, the gap between germline ends came to 11 bases. The CDR3 loop spans 13 amino acids. The germline CDR1 and CDR2 sequences are SGHTS and YDEGEE. CDR3: CASSVRDPYGYTF. For the CDR3, the DNA is TGTGCCAGCAGCGTCAGGGACCCCTATGGCTACACCTTC. The full variable domain, its missing parts supplied by reference TRBV5-8 and TRBJ1-2, is EAGVTQSPTHLIKTRGQQATLRCSPISGHTSVYWYQQALGLGLQFLLWYDEGEERNRGNFPPRFSGRQFPNYSSELNVNALELEDSALYLCASSVRDPYGYTFGSGTRLTVV.

The chain has TRBV21-1 and TRBJ1-5; TRBD1 reflects the table's D call only, with no check against the DNA. TRBV21-1 is recorded as a pseudogene. This CDR3 contains 14 residues. The CDR3 coding sequence is TGTGCCAGCAGCAAAGAGGGGGGCAATCAGCCCCAGCATTTT. Translating gives CASSKEGGNQPQHF.

The V gene is TRBV2, the J gene TRBJ1-5; D call uncertain. Between the trimmed V and J ends, which lost 6 bases and 9 bases, there was a span of 24 bases. The germline V gene encodes CDR1 SNHLY and CDR2 FYNNEI. The CDR3 runs to 16 residues. The CDR3 reads CASSQRRAADQWPQHF. CDR3 bases: TGTGCCAGCAGCCAACGAAGGGCGGCAGATCAATGGCCCCAGCATTTT.

The chain uses TRBV27 and TRBJ1-4; D is unclear. Looked up from germline, CDR1 is MNHEY and CDR2 is SMNVEV (reference sequence). Trimming removed 5 bases at V and 8 bases at J, with 15 bases between. This CDR3 spans 14 amino acids. The CDR3 DNA reads TGTGCCAGCAGTGAGGGTCCGGGCGGAGAAAAACTGTTTTTT. Protein: CASSEGPGGEKLFF. Full variable domain (missing parts from reference TRBV27 and TRBJ1-4): EAQVTQNPRYLITVTGKKLTVTCSQNMNHEYMSWYRQDPGLGLRQIYYSMNVEVTDKGDVPEGYKVSRKEKRNFPLILESPSPNQTSLYFCASSEGPGGEKLFFGSGTQLSVL.

V usage is TRBV15 and J usage is TRBJ1-2; 7 nucleotides agree with TRBD1. CDR1 LNHNV and CDR2 YYDKDF come from the germline V gene (reference sequence). The CDR3 spans 13 residues. V lost 3 bases and J lost 2; bases outside the gene matches: 0. For the CDR3, the DNA is TGTGCCACCAGCAGCAGGGGGAACTATGGCTACACCTTC. Residues: CATSSRGNYGYTF.

The rearrangement links TRBV12-3 or TRBV12-4 to TRBJ1-5; D remains unclear. This CDR3 is 13 amino acids long. V was trimmed by 3 bases and J by 11 bases, leaving 14 bases between them. The CDR3 reads CASSFQDPGSQHF. CDR3 nucleotides: TGTGCCAGCAGTTTCCAGGACCCGGGGTCCCAGCATTTT.

The rearrangement links TRBV27 to TRBJ1-2; D is unclear. Germline CDR1 reads MNHEY; CDR2 reads SMNVEV (reference sequence). The CDR3 contains 12 residues. Trimming removed 5 bases from V and 2 bases from J, with 6 bases in between. The CDR3 protein is CASSPLNYGYTF. Written as DNA, the CDR3 is TGTGCCAGCAGTCCTTTAAACTATGGCTACACCTTC.

This sequence joins TRBV6-4 and TRBJ1-1; D uncertain. Germline V CDR1 and CDR2: MRHNA, SNTAGT. The CDR3 consists of 13 residues. V gave up 8 bases and J gave up 1 base, with 11 bases separating them. CDR3 loop: CASRLATNTEAFF. CDR3 bases: TGTGCCAGCCGTTTGGCAACGAACACTGAAGCTTTCTTT.

This chain uses TRBV5-1 with TRBJ2-7, with D maybe TRBD1 (6 bases). The V end lost 4 bases, the J end lost 3 bases, and 20 bases lay between the germline ends. This CDR3 spans 16 amino acids. Germline V lookup: CDR1 SGHRS, CDR2 YFSETQ. The CDR3 region is CASSTQGSDFVYEQYF. Written as DNA, the CDR3 is TGCGCCAGCAGCACACAGGGAAGTGATTTTGTCTACGAGCAGTACTTC.

The chain combines TRBV20-1 with TRBJ2-5; D ambiguous. The CDR3 spans 11 residues. The V end was cut by 5 bases, the J end by 5 bases, with 9 bases between. CDR1 and CDR2 from the germline V gene are DFQATT and SNEGSKA (reference sequence). In DNA, the CDR3 is TGCAGTGCTCCCTCCGCTGAGACCCAGTACTTC. This translates into CSAPSAETQYF.

The chain uses TRBV28 and TRBJ1-1, with 11 nucleotides matching TRBD1. CDR1 is MDHEN and CDR2 is SYDVKM in the germline V gene. After removal of 1 base from V and 3 bases from J, the junction contained 10 bases not matched to a gene. CDR3 length equals 18 residues. The CDR3 protein is CASSLYGQGAGSDTEAFF. CDR3 DNA: TGTGCCAGCAGTTTATACGGACAGGGGGCGGGTAGCGACACTGAAGCTTTCTTT.

The chain links TRBV30 to TRBJ1-1; D is unclear. Deletions cut 2 bases from V and 5 bases from J, with 18 bases between. CDR3 size: 15 residues. From germline, CDR1 is GTSNPN and CDR2 SVGIG (reference sequence). CDR3 residues: CAWSPPTRGWTEAFF. In nucleotides, the CDR3 is TGTGCCTGGAGTCCACCGACAAGAGGGTGGACTGAAGCTTTCTTT.

V and J are TRBV2 and TRBJ2-7, with D possibly TRBD1 on 6 matching bases. This CDR3 has 14 amino acids. Trimming removed 2 bases from V and 4 bases from J, with 12 bases in between. Germline CDR1 and CDR2: SNHLY and FYNNEI. The CDR3 DNA reads as TGTGCCAGCAGTGAACAGGGGAGTTTTTACGAGCAGTACTTC. This translates into CASSEQGSFYEQYF.

CDR3 residues: CASSLFGGGAGGAQYF. The CDR3 DNA is TGTGCCAGCAGCTTATTCGGCGGGGGGGCCGGCGGAGCGCAGTATTTT. This chain joins TRBV7-3 and TRBJ2-3, with 9 positions matching TRBD2. Trimming at V came to 2 bases and at J to 10 bases, leaving 13 bases not matched to a gene. The CDR3 is 16 amino acids. Per the germline V gene, CDR1 is SGHTA and CDR2 is FQGTGA.

The V call is TRBV4-1, the J call TRBJ2-4, with D uncertain. The CDR3 is 13 amino acids. From germline, CDR1 is MGHRA and CDR2 YSYEKL. Trimming left V 0 bases short and J 5 bases short, with 5 bases between. CDR3 nucleotide sequence: TGCGCCAGCAGCCAAGATATCGAAAACATTCAGTACTTC. It yields the protein CASSQDIENIQYF.

The chain carries TRBV9 and TRBJ1-1; 7 bases fit TRBD1. Trimming at V came to 2 bases and at J to 4 bases, leaving 5 bases not matched to a gene. CDR1 is SGDLS and CDR2 is YYNGEE in the germline V gene. CDR3 length equals 14 residues. The CDR3 here is CASSVTGAPTEAFF. The CDR3 DNA reads TGTGCCAGCAGCGTTACAGGGGCCCCCACTGAAGCTTTCTTT.